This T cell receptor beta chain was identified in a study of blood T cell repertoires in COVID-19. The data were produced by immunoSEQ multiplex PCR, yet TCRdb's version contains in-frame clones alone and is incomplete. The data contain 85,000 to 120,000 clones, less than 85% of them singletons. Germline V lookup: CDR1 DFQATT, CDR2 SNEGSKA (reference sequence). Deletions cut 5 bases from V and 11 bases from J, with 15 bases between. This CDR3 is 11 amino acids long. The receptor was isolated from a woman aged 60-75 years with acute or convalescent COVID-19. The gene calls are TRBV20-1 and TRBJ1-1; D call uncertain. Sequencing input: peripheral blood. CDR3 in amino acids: CSAYRGNTAFF. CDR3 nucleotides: TGCAGTGCTTACCGGGGAAACACGGCTTTCTTT.